These T cell receptor beta chains were read from a single sample in a study of graft-versus-host responses after intestinal transplantation. These receptors have no known antigen. Libraries were prepared by immunoSEQ multiplex PCR; TCRdb keeps only in-frame clonotypes and omits some of them. The sample includes tens of thousands of clones, 94% of them seen just once. The sample here was unstimulated CD4+ T cells sorted from spleen or lymph node cells, taken before transplant. The receptors were sampled from a human donor who was the organ donor for an intestinal transplant. Each CDR3 is given with its conserved first and last residue. A D gene is named only where the DNA matches it firmly. The size field is filled for only some rows; it gives once, few, many or a size class.

size: -; J: TRBJ1-2; D: -; length: 11; V: TRBV2; DNA: TGTGCCAGCAGTGCTGGGATAAGCTACACCTTC; CDR3: CASSAGISYTF
size: once; J: TRBJ1-2; D: -; length: 17; V: TRBV18; DNA: TGTGCCAGCTCACCTATGGGACTACAACTCATTAACTATGGCTACACCTTC; CDR3: CASSPMGLQLINYGYTF
size: -; J: TRBJ2-7; D: -; length: 14; V: TRBV6-1; DNA: TGTGCCAGCAGGTTGGGTACAGGGTCCTACGAGCAGTACTTC; CDR3: CASRLGTGSYEQYF
size: -; J: TRBJ2-2; D: -; length: 15; V: TRBV28; DNA: TGTGCCAGCAGTTTAGCATCTGCAGGGACCGGGGAGCTGTTTTTT; CDR3: CASSLASAGTGELFF
size: -; J: TRBJ2-3; D: TRBD1; length: 11; V: TRBV5-6; DNA: TGTGGGGGACAGGGGACAGATACGCAGTATTTT; CDR3: CGGQGTDTQYF
size: -; J: TRBJ1-1; D: -; length: 15; V: TRBV11-3; DNA: TGTGCCAGCAGCCCCCGGGCAGGATTGAACACTGAAGCTTTCTTT; CDR3: CASSPRAGLNTEAFF
size: -; J: TRBJ1-2; D: TRBD1; length: 14; V: TRBV19; DNA: TGTGCCAGTAGTATAGATGGGACAGGGGCTGGCTACACCTTC; CDR3: CASSIDGTGAGYTF
size: -; J: TRBJ1-1; D: -; length: 14; V: TRBV4-3; DNA: TGCGCCAGCAGCCAAGATCTCCAGAACACTGAAGCTTTCTTT; CDR3: CASSQDLQNTEAFF
size: -; J: TRBJ1-1; D: -; length: 12; V: TRBV12-5; DNA: TGTGCTAGTGGTTCTCTCACTGTAGAAGCTTTCTTT; CDR3: CASGSLTVEAFF
size: -; J: TRBJ2-3; D: -; length: 14; V: TRBV5-1; DNA: TGCGCCAGCAGCTTGGGGACTTTCACAGATACGCAGTATTTT; CDR3: CASSLGTFTDTQYF
size: -; J: TRBJ1-1; D: -; length: 15; V: TRBV5-6; DNA: TGTGCCAGCAGCTCGATAGCGGCCCGGAACACTGAAGCTTTCTTT; CDR3: CASSSIAARNTEAFF
size: -; J: TRBJ1-4; D: TRBD1; length: 13; V: TRBV5-1; DNA: TGCGCCAGCAGCCCAGGACAGGGGGAAAAACTGTTTTTT; CDR3: CASSPGQGEKLFF
size: -; J: TRBJ2-4; D: TRBD2; length: 14; V: TRBV5-4; DNA: TGTGCCAGCAGCTTGGGGCCGGGGGAGGGCATTCAGTACTTC; CDR3: CASSLGPGEGIQYF
size: -; J: TRBJ1-2; D: TRBD1; length: 14; V: TRBV7-2; DNA: TGTGCCAGCAGCTCCGGACAGGGCGGGTATGGCTACACCTTC; CDR3: CASSSGQGGYGYTF
size: -; J: TRBJ1-2; D: -; length: 12; V: TRBV7-2; DNA: TGTGCCAGCAGCCCTGACAGGAGGGGCTACACCTTC; CDR3: CASSPDRRGYTF
size: -; J: TRBJ2-7; D: -; length: 13; V: TRBV2; DNA: TGTGCCAGCAGCGCAGACACGGACCACGAGCAGTACTTC; CDR3: CASSADTDHEQYF
size: -; J: TRBJ2-5; D: TRBD1; length: 16; V: TRBV5-1; DNA: TGCGCCAGCACCCCTGGGGACAGGCCCCGGGGAGAGACCCAGTACTTC; CDR3: CASTPGDRPRGETQYF
size: once; J: TRBJ2-7; D: TRBD1; length: 16; V: TRBV5-1; DNA: TGCGCCAGCAGCTTGGCCGGGGGACAGGGGGCGCGGGAGCAGTACTTC; CDR3: CASSLAGGQGAREQYF
size: -; J: TRBJ2-7; D: -; length: 12; V: TRBV6-6; DNA: TGTGCCAGCTGGGGTACCACCTACGAGCAGTACTTC; CDR3: CASWGTTYEQYF
size: -; J: TRBJ1-1; D: -; length: 12; V: TRBV7-2; DNA: TGTGCCAGCAGCTTTGGGGACACTGAAGCTTTCTTT; CDR3: CASSFGDTEAFF
size: -; J: TRBJ2-7; D: -; length: 14; V: TRBV10-3; DNA: TGTGCCATCAGTGCCTTTGGGACCTACTACGAGCAGTACTTC; CDR3: CAISAFGTYYEQYF
size: -; J: TRBJ2-5; D: TRBD1; length: 15; V: TRBV5-6; DNA: TGTGCCAGCAGGAGTCGGGACAGGGGTATTGGGACCCAGTACTTC; CDR3: CASRSRDRGIGTQYF
size: -; J: TRBJ1-1; D: -; length: 12; V: TRBV6-6; DNA: TGTGCCAGCAGTTACAGGAACACTGAAGCTTTCTTT; CDR3: CASSYRNTEAFF
size: -; J: TRBJ2-2; D: -; length: 18; V: TRBV4-1; DNA: TGCGCCAGCAGCCAAGAAGGTTTCCGGGGATTTAACACCGGGGAGCTGTTTTTT; CDR3: CASSQEGFRGFNTGELFF
size: -; J: TRBJ2-2; D: TRBD2; length: 14; V: TRBV6-5; DNA: TGTGCCAGCAGTTTAGCGGGGGGGCACGGGGAGCTGTTTTTT; CDR3: CASSLAGGHGELFF
size: -; J: TRBJ2-7; D: TRBD1; length: 13; V: TRBV19; DNA: TGTGCCAGTACTCGGGACAGGGGCTACGGGCAGTACTTC; CDR3: CASTRDRGYGQYF
size: -; J: TRBJ2-1; D: TRBD2; length: 14; V: TRBV11-2; DNA: TGTGCCAGCAGCTTAGAGCGGGGGTGGGCACGGCAGTTCTTC; CDR3: CASSLERGWARQFF
size: -; J: TRBJ2-2; D: TRBD1; length: 14; V: TRBV9; DNA: TGTGCCAGCAGCAGGGACAGGGACACCGGGGAGCTGTTTTTT; CDR3: CASSRDRDTGELFF
size: -; J: TRBJ2-7; D: TRBD2; length: 16; V: TRBV7-8; DNA: TGTGCCAGCAGCCCCCCGGGACTAGAAAAAACCTACGAGCAGTACTTC; CDR3: CASSPPGLEKTYEQYF
size: -; J: TRBJ1-4; D: -; length: 16; V: TRBV4-2; DNA: TGTGCCAGCAGCCCCCCTCGGGGGCGCCTTAATGAAAAACTGTTTTTT; CDR3: CASSPPRGRLNEKLFF
size: -; J: TRBJ2-3; D: -; length: 16; V: TRBV28; DNA: TGTGCCAGCAGCCCACGAGGCGGGGGCCGCACAGATACGCAGTATTTT; CDR3: CASSPRGGGRTDTQYF
size: -; J: TRBJ1-2; D: TRBD1; length: 14; V: TRBV5-6; DNA: TGTGCCAGCAGCTTGGTCGACAGGGGGCTCGGCTACACCTTC; CDR3: CASSLVDRGLGYTF
size: -; J: TRBJ1-6; D: -; length: 14; V: TRBV9; DNA: TGTGCCAGCAGCGTAGGACAATATAATTCACCCCTCCACTTT; CDR3: CASSVGQYNSPLHF
size: -; J: TRBJ1-1; D: -; length: 14; V: TRBV27; DNA: TGTGCCAGCAGTTTTGGTGTATATAGTACTGAAGCTTTCTTT; CDR3: CASSFGVYSTEAFF
size: -; J: TRBJ2-2; D: -; length: 14; V: TRBV4-3; DNA: TGCGCCAGCAGCCAAAGAGTAATTCCCGGGGAGCTGTTTTTT; CDR3: CASSQRVIPGELFF
size: once; J: TRBJ2-5; D: TRBD1; length: 14; V: TRBV18; DNA: TGTGCCAGCTCACCCGGGACAGGGGCCGGGGAGCAGTACTTC; CDR3: CASSPGTGAGEQYF
size: few; J: TRBJ2-7; D: -; length: 11; V: TRBV5-6; DNA: TGTGCCAGCAGCTTGGGGTACGAGCAGTACTTC; CDR3: CASSLGYEQYF
size: -; J: TRBJ1-6; D: TRBD1; length: 16; V: TRBV4-1; DNA: TGCGCCAGCAGCCGAGAAGGGACAGCGGGGAATTCACCCCTCCACTTT; CDR3: CASSREGTAGNSPLHF
size: few; J: TRBJ1-3; D: -; length: 11; V: TRBV7-9; DNA: TGTGCCAGCAGCCCAATGGACACCATATATTTT; CDR3: CASSPMDTIYF
size: -; J: TRBJ1-6; D: -; length: 15; V: TRBV2; DNA: TGTGCCAGCAGTGACTTGGGGGTTAACAATTCACCCCTCCACTTT; CDR3: CASSDLGVNNSPLHF
size: -; J: TRBJ1-2; D: -; length: 13; V: TRBV30; DNA: TGTGCCTGGAGGGAACAGGGCGGCTATGGCTACACCTTC; CDR3: CAWREQGGYGYTF
size: once; J: TRBJ1-1; D: TRBD1; length: 15; V: TRBV6-5; DNA: TGTGCCAGCAGTCCCGGACAGGGGGCTTTCACTGAAGCTTTCTTT; CDR3: CASSPGQGAFTEAFF
size: -; J: TRBJ2-5; D: TRBD1; length: 17; V: TRBV5-6; DNA: TGTGCCAGCAGCACTTACCCTCGTGGGACAGGGGCAGAGACCCAGTACTTC; CDR3: CASSTYPRGTGAETQYF
size: -; J: TRBJ1-2; D: -; length: 13; V: TRBV14; DNA: TGTGCCAGCAGCCTCACAGGGATGGGAGGCTACACCTTC; CDR3: CASSLTGMGGYTF
size: -; J: TRBJ1-1; D: -; length: 11; V: TRBV20-1; DNA: TGCAGTGCTAGAGTGGTAACTGAAGCTTTCTTT; CDR3: CSARVVTEAFF
size: -; J: TRBJ1-1; D: -; length: 16; V: TRBV7-6; DNA: TGTGCCAGCAGCCCGCACCTTCAGAAGATCAACGCTGAAGCTTTCTTT; CDR3: CASSPHLQKINAEAFF
size: -; J: TRBJ2-5; D: TRBD2; length: 14; V: TRBV5-5; DNA: TGTGCCAGCAGACCGGGACTAGTGTCTGAGACCCAGTACTTC; CDR3: CASRPGLVSETQYF
size: -; J: TRBJ1-2; D: TRBD1; length: 14; V: TRBV5-4; DNA: TGTGCCAGCAGCGGACAGGGGGCTAACTATGGCTACACCTTC; CDR3: CASSGQGANYGYTF
size: -; J: TRBJ1-2; D: TRBD1; length: 13; V: TRBV28; DNA: TGTGCCAGCAGTGTTCCAGGGGGGTATGGCTACACCTTC; CDR3: CASSVPGGYGYTF
size: -; J: TRBJ2-2; D: -; length: 16; V: TRBV27; DNA: TGTGCCAGCAGTTTTTTAAGGAACCTGAACACCGGGGAGCTGTTTTTT; CDR3: CASSFLRNLNTGELFF
size: -; J: TRBJ2-7; D: -; length: 13; V: TRBV18; DNA: TGTGCCAGCTCACCGGGAGTCTCCTACGAGCAGTACTTC; CDR3: CASSPGVSYEQYF
size: -; J: TRBJ1-4; D: -; length: 15; V: TRBV6-1; DNA: TGTGCCAGCAGTGGGGGGCACGGGAATAATGAAAAACTGTTTTTT; CDR3: CASSGGHGNNEKLFF